The 27 T cell receptor beta chains in this list originate from one sample, sequenced in a study of T cell responses to AZD1222 COVID-19 vaccine. The data were produced by immunoSEQ multiplex PCR, yet TCRdb's version contains in-frame clones alone and is incomplete. The sample holds about 85,000 clones, about 91% seen once. This sample comprised peripheral blood, obtained on day 0 of MenACWY control vaccination. The receptors originated from an adult in good health.

The count of this clone is one. The chain joins TRBV19 to TRBJ2-4; no firm D call. This CDR3 spans 15 amino acids. Between the trimmed V and J ends, which lost 1 base and 0 bases, there was a span of 7 bases. Germline V gives CDR1 LNHDA, CDR2 SQIVND (reference sequence). Here the CDR3 reads CASSIGSEAKNIQYF. Written as DNA, the CDR3 is TGTGCCAGTAGTATAGGGTCGGAAGCCAAAAACATTCAGTACTTC. The whole variable domain, remainder taken from reference TRBV19 and TRBJ2-4, is DGGITQSPKYLFRKEGQNVTLSCEQNLNHDAMYWYRQDPGQGLRLIYYSQIVNDFQKGDIAEGYSVSREKKESFPLTVTSAQKNPTAFYLCASSIGSEAKNIQYFGAGTRLSVL.

The DNA for the CDR3 is TGTGCCAGCAGCCCCGGCAGGCGCGAGACCCAGTACTTC. Translated: CASSPGRRETQYF. The chain links TRBV7-3 to TRBJ2-5; D is unresolved. The germline gives CDR1 SGHTA, CDR2 FQGTGA. The V end was cut by 5 bases, the J end by 5 bases, with 12 bases between. The CDR3 covers 13 residues.

The rearrangement joins TRBV30 to TRBJ2-7, with D possibly matching TRBD1 (6 bases). The V and J ends lost 2 bases and 0 bases respectively, with 11 bases between them. The CDR3 has 14 residues. The germline CDR1 and CDR2 sequences are GTSNPN and SVGIG (reference sequence). The CDR3 loop is CAWSPGTFSYEQYF. CDR3 sequence (DNA): TGTGCCTGGAGTCCCGGGACATTCTCCTACGAGCAGTACTTC.

This chain joins TRBV7-2 and TRBJ1-1; D is perhaps TRBD1 (5 bases). CDR1 is SGHTA and CDR2 is FQGNSA in the germline V gene. The CDR3 totals 15 residues. The V end was cut by 0 bases, the J end by 4 bases, with 12 bases between. As DNA, the CDR3 is TGTGCCAGCAGCTTAGCAGGGACCGATTTCACTGAAGCTTTCTTT. This sequence encodes CASSLAGTDFTEAFF.

This chain connects TRBV6-5 to TRBJ2-7; 7 bases are a match to TRBD1. The CDR3 has 11 amino acids. Trimming at V came to 9 bases and at J to 4 bases, leaving 3 bases not matched to a gene. Germline V CDR1 and CDR2: MNHEY, SVGAGI. The CDR3 loop is CASQTGYEQYF. Written as DNA, the CDR3 is TGTGCCAGTCAGACAGGGTACGAGCAGTACTTC.

The chain carries TRBV5-4 and TRBJ2-7; 11 nucleotides match TRBD1. Per germline, CDR1 SGHNT and CDR2 YYREEE (reference sequence). CDR3 length: 13 amino acids. After removal of 4 bases from V and 9 bases from J, the junction contained 6 bases not matched to a gene. CDR3 in amino acids: CASSPDRGHRQYF. CDR3 nucleotides: TGTGCCAGCAGCCCGGACAGGGGGCATCGGCAGTACTTC.

The genes are TRBV30 and TRBJ1-5; D may be TRBD1 (5 bases). The V and J ends lost 1 base and 4 bases respectively, with 5 bases between them. Germline CDR1 and CDR2: GTSNPN and SVGIG (reference sequence). The CDR3 covers 12 residues. CDR3 loop: CAWSGQNQPQHF. The CDR3 DNA reads as TGTGCCTGGAGTGGACAGAATCAGCCCCAGCATTTT.

A note on this clone: The germline gene is not matched at one end of the junction; a read error may be the cause. This chain joins TRBV3-1 (or the pseudogene TRBV3-2) and TRBJ2-7; 8 nucleotides match TRBD2. Germline V CDR1 and CDR2: LGHDT, YNNKEL (reference sequence). The CDR3 runs 11 residues. The CDR3 is CASSQTGGQHF. CDR3 DNA: TGTGCCAGCAGCCAGACGGGGGGGCAGCACTTC.

This clone came up once. The chain couples TRBV18 to TRBJ2-6, with 7 bases aligning to TRBD1. The V gene end was trimmed by 6 bases and the J gene end by 0 bases; junction bases not matched to a gene: 5. Germline CDR1 is KGHSH and CDR2 is LQKENI. This CDR3 region has 16 residues. Here the CDR3 DNA reads TGTGCCAGCTCCCCGGGACAGAGCTCTGGGGCCAACGTCCTGACTTTC. Translated, it gives CASSPGQSSGANVLTF.

This clone has only a few counts. The rearrangement joins TRBV5-1 to TRBJ1-6; 12 bases match TRBD1. From germline, CDR1 is SGHRS and CDR2 YFSETQ. The CDR3 contains 17 residues. Trimming took 4 bases from V and 6 from J; bases not matched to a gene: 8. The CDR3 DNA reads TGCGCCAGCAGCGGCGGGACAGGGGGCCGCACTAATTCACCCCTCCACTTT. Its protein product is CASSGGTGGRTNSPLHF.

This chain connects TRBV2 to TRBJ1-2; 9 bases line up with TRBD1. Per the germline V gene, CDR1 is SNHLY and CDR2 is FYNNEI. The CDR3 is made up of 12 amino acids. With V trimmed by 6 bases and J by 7 bases, 3 bases remained unmatched. CDR3 region: CASRQGAPGYTF. CDR3 coding DNA: TGTGCCAGCAGACAGGGGGCGCCTGGCTACACCTTC.

Only one count was recorded for this clone. The CDR3 region is CASSRDRGENEQFF. Written as DNA, the CDR3 is TGTGCCAGCAGTCGGGACAGGGGTGAAAATGAGCAGTTCTTC. The gene calls are TRBV5-4 and TRBJ2-1, with TRBD1 matching over 10 bases. Germline V gives CDR1 SGHNT, CDR2 YYREEE (reference sequence). The V gene end was trimmed by 5 bases and the J gene end by 7 bases; junction bases not matched to a gene: 6. The CDR3 is made up of 14 amino acids.

The rearrangement links TRBV7-2 to TRBJ1-6; 9 bases agree with TRBD1. Germline V gene lookup returns CDR1 SGHTA and CDR2 FQGNSA. CDR3 length equals 15 residues. V was pared by 5 bases and J by 13 bases, with 12 bases of the junction left unmatched. The CDR3 loop is CASSVDRDRAWPLHF. As DNA, the CDR3 is TGTGCCAGCAGCGTAGACCGGGACAGGGCATGGCCCCTCCACTTT.

The V call is TRBV19, the J call TRBJ2-1; D possibly corresponds to TRBD2 (7 bases). The CDR3 spans 14 residues. CDR1 is LNHDA and CDR2 is SQIVND in the germline V gene (reference sequence). V was pared by 9 bases and J by 5 bases, with 17 bases between. CDR3 region: CASAFGGLNNEQFF. The CDR3 DNA sequence: TGTGCCAGCGCTTTCGGGGGGCTTAACAATGAGCAGTTCTTC.

This clone has just a few counts. V and J are TRBV14 and TRBJ1-1, with D unresolved. The V gene lost 6 bases and the J gene lost 1 base, with 9 bases spanning the gap. Germline V gives CDR1 SGHDN, CDR2 FVKESK. The CDR3 spans 13 residues. The chain's CDR3 is CASRENPNTEAFF. The CDR3 DNA reads as TGTGCCAGCAGAGAAAACCCGAACACTGAAGCTTTCTTT.

This clone occurred once. The chain joins TRBV2 to TRBJ2-2, with a weak D call TRBD2 (5 bases). V was clipped by 1 base and J by 4 bases, with 10 bases between them. From germline, CDR1 is SNHLY and CDR2 FYNNEI. This CDR3 has 15 residues. In DNA form, the CDR3 reads TGTGCCAGCAGTGAAGTCCGGGGTCCCACCGGGGAGCTGTTTTTT. Protein product: CASSEVRGPTGELFF.

The V gene is TRBV6-5, the J gene TRBJ1-2; no reliable D call. The length of the CDR3 is 15 residues. The germline gives CDR1 MNHEY, CDR2 SVGAGI. The V gene lost 3 bases and the J gene lost 3 bases, with 14 bases spanning the gap. CDR3 DNA: TGTGCCAGCAGTTATGCGGGCAGGATGGACTATGGCTACACCTTC. Translating it yields CASSYAGRMDYGYTF.

The V gene is TRBV27, the J gene TRBJ1-2; TRBD1 agrees at 9 bases. CDR3 length equals 17 residues. V was clipped by 5 bases and J by 2 bases; unmatched bases: 12. Germline CDR1 MNHEY, CDR2 SMNVEV (reference sequence). CDR3 nucleotide sequence: TGTGCCAGCAGTCCGTATTGGACAGGGGATTTGAACTATGGCTACACCTTC. The encoded protein is CASSPYWTGDLNYGYTF.

The V gene is TRBV6-1, the J gene TRBJ2-1; D is possibly TRBD2 (7 bases). The CDR3 length is 16 residues. V dropped 1 base and J dropped 6 bases, with 16 bases sitting between them. CDR1 MNHNS and CDR2 SASEGT come from the germline V gene. CDR3 DNA sequence: TGTGCCAGCAGTGAAGATCCCGCGGGGGCCCTCAATGAGCAGTTCTTC. This translates into CASSEDPAGALNEQFF.

The chain uses TRBV7-2 and TRBJ2-1, with D perhaps matching TRBD1 or TRBD2 (5 bases each). This CDR3 spans 13 amino acids. Germline CDR1 SGHTA, CDR2 FQGNSA. The germline V and J ends were trimmed by 8 bases and 7 bases, with 15 bases remaining between them. CDR3 sequence reads: CASSRDRLNEQFF. CDR3 nucleotide sequence: TGTGCCAGCTCAAGAGACAGACTAAATGAGCAGTTCTTC. The variable domain in full, with the rest retrieved from reference TRBV7-2 and TRBJ2-1, is GAGVSQSPSNKVTEKGKDVELRCDPISGHTALYWYRQSLGQGLEFLIYFQGNSAPDKSGLPSDRFSAERTGGSVSTLTIQRTQQEDSAVYLCASSRDRLNEQFFGPGTRLTVL.

The V and J genes are TRBV10-1 and TRBJ1-6, with 9 bases lining up with TRBD1. The CDR3 has 19 amino acids. J gave up 9 bases and V 3 bases, and 18 bases lay outside the gene matches. The germline CDR1 and CDR2 sequences are WNHNN and SYGVQD (reference sequence). CDR3 protein: CASSDSGIAGDREGSPLHF. Written as DNA, the CDR3 is TGCGCCAGCAGTGATTCTGGTATCGCCGGGGACAGGGAAGGTTCACCCCTCCACTTT.

Of note for this clone: It is unclear where the CDR3 begins or ends on the DNA, so no DNA is shown, and the CDR3 is as TCRdb lists it. The rearrangement joins TRBV21-1 to TRBJ1-6. TRBV21-1 is termed a pseudogene. The length of the CDR3 is 12 amino acids, counting both ends. The CDR3 spells CASSYECSPLHF.

This clone occurred a few times. The rearrangement links TRBV5-5 to TRBJ1-1, with unresolved D. The CDR3 spans 15 residues. Looked up from germline, CDR1 is SGHKS and CDR2 is YYEKEE (reference sequence). V was pared by 3 bases and J by 1 base, with 13 bases between. CDR3 protein: CASSSSAEGNTEAFF. In DNA, the CDR3 is TGTGCCAGCAGCTCCAGTGCCGAGGGGAACACTGAAGCTTTCTTT. The entire variable domain, with the rest obtained from reference TRBV5-5 and TRBJ1-1, is as follows: DAGVTQSPTHLIKTRGQQVTLRCSPISGHKSVSWYQQVLGQGPQFIFQYYEKEERGRGNFPDRFSARQFPNYSSELNVNALLLGDSALYLCASSSSAEGNTEAFFGQGTRLTVV.

A single count supports this clone. V gene TRBV30 combines with J gene TRBJ1-5; D is undetermined. This CDR3 region has 12 residues. Trimming took 1 base from V and 1 from J, leaving 2 bases between them. CDR1 and CDR2 from the germline V gene are GTSNPN and SVGIG (reference sequence). CDR3 sequence: CAWSESNQPQHF. The DNA for the CDR3 is TGTGCCTGGAGTGAGAGCAATCAGCCCCAGCATTTT. The entire variable domain, with the rest obtained from reference TRBV30 and TRBJ1-5, is as follows: SQTIHQWPATLVQPVGSPLSLECTVEGTSNPNLYWYRQAAGRGLQLLFYSVGIGQISSEVPQNLSASRPQDRQFILSSKKLLLSDSGFYLCAWSESNQPQHFGDGTRLSIL.

V and J are TRBV19 and TRBJ1-2; TRBD1 might be the D (5 bases). V gave up 5 bases and J gave up 2 bases, with 12 bases separating them. The CDR3 has 14 residues. Germline CDR1 reads LNHDA; CDR2 reads SQIVND (reference sequence). DNA of the CDR3: TGTGCCAGTAGTGCGTATGCAGGGAACTATGGCTACACCTTC. It encodes CASSAYAGNYGYTF.

The V and J genes are TRBV5-1 and TRBJ1-2; D might be TRBD1 (5 bases). The CDR3 is made up of 13 amino acids. The V gene's germline CDR1 is SGHRS and CDR2 YFSETQ. V was clipped by 4 bases and J by 7 bases, with 14 bases between them. The CDR3 protein is CASSIPRAGGYTF. The CDR3 DNA reads as TGCGCCAGCAGCATCCCCAGGGCGGGTGGCTACACCTTC.

The chain is built from TRBV19 and TRBJ1-6, with 7 bases identical to TRBD1. The CDR3 is 16 residues long. Trimming at V came to 3 bases and at J to 13 bases, leaving 15 bases not matched to a gene. Germline values: CDR1 LNHDA, CDR2 SQIVND (reference sequence). The CDR3, as DNA: TGTGCCAGTAGTATCACAGGGGACTCCGGCGGTTCCCCCCTCCACTTT. It codes for CASSITGDSGGSPLHF.